This T cell receptor (beta chain) derives from a study of response to subunit inactivated influenza vaccine. CDR1 and CDR2 (germline): MNHEY, SMNVEV (reference sequence). V lost 6 bases and J 2 bases, leaving 14 bases between the germline ends. The CDR3 contains 14 residues. Study outcomes and limitations: It was suggested by the authors that few new T cells are recruited by each seasonal influenza vaccination.

A note on this clonotype: What it binds is not known.

In TCRdb, the RT-PCR reads were re-called with MiXCR into one record per CDR3 protein. The sample holds approximately 700,000 distinct CDR3 sequences, 14% seen once. This sample comprised PBMCs from blood, obtained about 14 days before vaccination. This TCR derives from a man aged 50 to 59 who received an inactivated influenza vaccine. J is TRBJ2-7 and V is TRBV27, with a weak D call TRBD1 (6 bases). The CDR3 coding sequence is TGTGCCAGCAGCCGCCAAGACAGGACCTACGAGCAGTACTTC. Translating gives CASSRQDRTYEQYF.